These 32 T cell receptor beta chains were all obtained from the same sample, sequenced in a study of cytotoxic CD8 clonotypes in ibrutinib-treated CLL. Libraries were prepared by immunoSEQ multiplex PCR; TCRdb keeps only in-frame clonotypes and omits some of them. The sample holds tens of thousands of clones, just under 70% seen once. The source material was PBMCs, sampled after 24 months of ibrutinib treatment. The receptors here all came from a human donor with chronic lymphocytic leukemia.

The chain is built from TRBV7-9 and TRBJ2-7; no definite D call. V was trimmed by 7 bases and J by 3 bases, leaving 13 bases between them. Germline V lookup: CDR1 SEHNR, CDR2 FQNEAQ (reference sequence). There are 13 residues in the CDR3. CDR3 nucleotides: TGTGCCAGCAACCAAAACAGACACTACGAGCAGTACTTC. It is translated as CASNQNRHYEQYF. Supplemented by reference TRBV7-9 and TRBJ2-7, the full variable domain reads DTGVSQNPRHKITKRGQNVTFRCDPISEHNRLYWYRQTLGQGPEFLTYFQNEAQLEKSRLLSDRFSAERPKGSFSTLEIQRTEQGDSAMYLCASNQNRHYEQYFGPGTRLTVT.

This clone has a handful of counts. The J gene is TRBJ1-2, the V gene TRBV18, with D unclear. V dropped 2 bases and J dropped 8 bases, with 15 bases sitting between them. The CDR3 runs to 14 residues. The V gene's germline CDR1 is KGHSH and CDR2 LQKENI. In nucleotides, the CDR3 is TGTGCCAGCTCACCATACGGACCCCAGGAAGGCTACACCTTC. It translates to CASSPYGPQEGYTF.

The V gene is TRBV11-2, the J gene TRBJ2-2; 7 nucleotides agree with TRBD2. Germline V gene lookup returns CDR1 SGHAT and CDR2 FQNNGV. CDR3 size: 14 residues. V lost 5 bases and J lost 5; bases outside the gene matches: 5. The CDR3 bases are TGTGCCAGCAGCCCGGGGGGTTCAACCGGGGAGCTGTTTTTT. Encoded protein: CASSPGGSTGELFF.

The V call is TRBV7-9, the J call TRBJ1-1; no clear D. Trimming shortened V by 4 bases and J by 6 bases, and 12 bases separated the two germline ends. Germline lookup yields CDR1 SEHNR and CDR2 FQNEAQ (reference sequence). The CDR3 runs 13 residues. CDR3 residues: CASSSYPAPEAFF. The CDR3 coding sequence is TGTGCCAGCAGCTCCTACCCGGCGCCTGAAGCTTTCTTT.

The J gene is TRBJ1-2, the V gene TRBV29-1, with a tentative D call TRBD1 (5 bases). Germline lookup yields CDR1 SQVTM and CDR2 ANQGSEA. The V and J ends lost 6 bases and 2 bases respectively, with 13 bases between them. There are 13 residues in the CDR3. This chain's CDR3 is CSVDIRGNYGYTF. CDR3 DNA sequence: TGCAGCGTAGATATAAGGGGAAACTATGGCTACACCTTC.

The genes are TRBV29-1 and TRBJ2-7, with a weak D call TRBD1 (6 bases). Germline lookup yields CDR1 SQVTM and CDR2 ANQGSEA. There are 14 residues in the CDR3. V shed 5 bases and J shed 6 bases, with 20 bases lying between them. The CDR3 is CSVQNTGLVTEQYF. Here the CDR3 DNA reads TGCAGCGTTCAGAATACAGGGTTGGTTACCGAGCAGTACTTC.

This clone was observed once. The chain employs TRBV7-8 and TRBJ2-7; D is uncertain. The V end was cut by 5 bases, the J end by 2 bases, with 22 bases between. The length of the CDR3 is 17 residues. Germline lookup yields CDR1 SGHVS and CDR2 FQNEAQ. For the CDR3, the DNA is TGTGCCAGCAGCCCCCAACATCCGGGCCCCGGCCCCTACGAGCAGTACTTC. It translates to CASSPQHPGPGPYEQYF.

Worth noting for this clone: Other DNA variants within this sample encode the same CDR3. The chain has TRBV9 and TRBJ2-5, with 7 bases identical to TRBD1. The CDR3 runs 16 residues. Germline assignment: CDR1 SGDLS and CDR2 YYNGEE. With V trimmed by 0 bases and J by 2 bases, 7 bases remained unmatched. CDR3 residues: CASSVAHRGPQETQYF. The CDR3, as DNA: TGTGCCAGCAGCGTAGCCCACAGGGGACCTCAAGAGACCCAGTACTTC.

The chain couples TRBV11-2 to TRBJ2-2, with D tentatively TRBD1 (5 bases). V was clipped by 5 bases and J by 6 bases, with 10 bases between them. The CDR3 has 13 amino acids. Germline loops: CDR1 SGHAT, CDR2 FQNNGV. In DNA form, the CDR3 reads TGTGCCAGCAGCCCAGGGCCCGCCGGGGAGCTGTTTTTT. It specifies CASSPGPAGELFF.

Worth noting for this clone: Other DNA sequences in this sample translate to the same CDR3. The CDR3 region is CSVLGQNTEAFF. The CDR3 DNA follows: TGCAGCGTGCTGGGACAGAACACTGAAGCTTTCTTT. The chain employs TRBV29-1 and TRBJ1-1; TRBD1 is a possible D gene (6 bases). Looked up from germline, CDR1 is SQVTM and CDR2 is ANQGSEA. CDR3 length: 12 residues. V was trimmed by 6 bases and J by 1 base, leaving 9 bases between them.

This clone showed up just once. The chain joins TRBV4-1 to TRBJ1-1; TRBD1 aligns across 7 bases. This CDR3 spans 13 amino acids. CDR1 is MGHRA and CDR2 is YSYEKL in the germline V gene. V gave up 3 bases and J gave up 10 bases; unmatched junction bases: 8. The CDR3 is CASSHLGQDGAFF. The CDR3 coding sequence is TGCGCCAGCAGCCATCTCGGACAGGACGGAGCTTTCTTT.

The chain is built from TRBV28 and TRBJ1-5, with TRBD1 matching 8 bases. Germline V CDR1 and CDR2: MDHEN, SYDVKM. This CDR3 region has 16 residues. J gave up 0 bases and V 3 bases, and 4 bases lay outside the gene matches. The CDR3 DNA follows: TGTGCCAGCAGTTTGACAGGGGATTTTAGCAATCAGCCCCAGCATTTT. Amino acid sequence: CASSLTGDFSNQPQHF.

The chain couples TRBV15 to TRBJ1-1; TRBD1 matches at 10 bases. Germline CDR1 and CDR2: LNHNV and YYDKDF (reference sequence). The J segment lost 1 base and the V segment lost 0 bases, leaving 5 bases of the junction unmatched. The CDR3 consists of 17 residues. The chain's CDR3 is CATSRDRQGARNTEAFF. CDR3 DNA: TGTGCCACCAGCAGAGATAGACAGGGGGCGCGGAACACTGAAGCTTTCTTT.

This chain joins TRBV19 and TRBJ2-4; TRBD2 matches 12 bases. The CDR3 has 18 amino acids. Losses at the gene ends were 5 bases for V and 0 bases for J; bases not matched to a gene: 8. Germline assignment: CDR1 LNHDA and CDR2 SQIVND (reference sequence). Here the CDR3 reads CASSFLWTSGEAKNIQYF. CDR3 nucleotide sequence: TGTGCCAGTAGTTTTCTTTGGACTAGCGGGGAAGCCAAAAACATTCAGTACTTC.

The rearrangement links TRBV4-1 to TRBJ2-5; 13 bases map to TRBD2. This CDR3 comprises 18 residues. Germline loops: CDR1 MGHRA, CDR2 YSYEKL. V dropped 3 bases and J dropped 2; count of bases not matched to a gene: 9. The CDR3 is CASSQRRLAGGSQETQYF. The CDR3 nucleotides are TGCGCCAGCAGCCAGAGAAGACTAGCGGGGGGATCACAAGAGACCCAGTACTTC.

This clone was seen a few times. CDR3 bases: TGTGCCAGCAGGGGGACAGTTGAGCAGTACTTC. Translated: CASRGTVEQYF. The chain combines TRBV14 with TRBJ2-7, with TRBD1 matching over 7 bases. Germline V gene lookup returns CDR1 SGHDN and CDR2 FVKESK. The CDR3 sequence is 11 residues long. J lost 7 bases, V lost 6 bases, and 3 bases had no gene match.

J is TRBJ1-2 and V is TRBV18; D is possibly TRBD1 (6 bases). V was shortened by 4 bases and J by 0 bases, with 9 bases between the two germline ends. The CDR3 has 14 amino acids. Germline CDR1 and CDR2: KGHSH and LQKENI. CDR3 region: CASSLQGANYGYTF. In DNA form, the CDR3 reads TGTGCCAGCTCACTACAGGGAGCTAACTATGGCTACACCTTC.

This clone has a handful of counts. This sequence joins TRBV19 and TRBJ2-6; D unclear. V shed 2 bases and J shed 0 bases, with 8 bases lying between them. This CDR3 region has 16 residues. Germline V gene data show CDR1 as LNHDA and CDR2 as SQIVND (reference sequence). The CDR3: CASSIRANSGANVLTF. The CDR3 nucleotides read TGTGCCAGTAGTATAAGAGCTAACTCTGGGGCCAACGTCCTGACTTTC.

V and J are TRBV27 and TRBJ2-3; TRBD2 matches at 12 bases. CDR3 size: 17 residues. The V and J ends lost 8 bases and 6 bases, in that order; junction bases with no gene match: 15. Per germline, CDR1 MNHEY and CDR2 SMNVEV (reference sequence). DNA for the CDR3: TGTGCCAGCCGACCATACTTTACTAGCGGGGGGAGCGATACGCAGTATTTT. It is translated as CASRPYFTSGGSDTQYF.

The genes are TRBV5-1 and TRBJ1-6, with 8 nucleotides matching TRBD1. With V trimmed by 4 bases and J by 7 bases, 7 bases remained unmatched. Germline CDR1 SGHRS, CDR2 YFSETQ. The length of the CDR3 is 15 residues. The CDR3 nucleotides read TGCGCCAGCAGCCCCGGACAGGGTCAGAATTCACCCCTCCACTTT. It codes for CASSPGQGQNSPLHF.

The chain joins TRBV5-1 to TRBJ1-1; 7 bases fit TRBD1. The CDR3 loop spans 14 amino acids. CDR1 SGHRS and CDR2 YFSETQ come from the germline V gene. Losses at the gene ends were 2 bases for V and 5 bases for J; bases not matched to a gene: 6. CDR3 amino acids: CASSFEGAGTEAFF. Here the CDR3 DNA reads TGCGCCAGCAGCTTTGAGGGGGCGGGTACTGAAGCTTTCTTT.

CDR3 amino acids: CASSYHPPDRGETEAFF. In DNA form, the CDR3 reads TGTGCCAGCAGTTACCACCCTCCGGACAGGGGGGAAACTGAAGCTTTCTTT. This chain links TRBV27 with TRBJ1-1, with 10 bases aligning to TRBD1. Germline values: CDR1 MNHEY, CDR2 SMNVEV (reference sequence). The trim removed 4 bases at V and 5 bases at J, leaving 13 bases unmatched. This CDR3 is built from 17 residues.

The chain uses TRBV5-1 and TRBJ2-3; D gene unclear. This CDR3 spans 16 amino acids. V lost 0 bases and J 0 bases, leaving 11 bases between the germline ends. Germline CDR1 is SGHRS and CDR2 is YFSETQ. The CDR3 bases are TGCGCCAGCAGCTTGGGTTGGCCCCCTAGCACAGATACGCAGTATTTT. Its translation is CASSLGWPPSTDTQYF.

In this sample, this clone turned up a few times. The chain has TRBV15 and TRBJ2-3; no firm D call. CDR3 length: 13 amino acids. The V gene's germline CDR1 is LNHNV and CDR2 YYDKDF (reference sequence). Trimming shortened V by 3 bases and J by 5 bases, and 9 bases separated the two germline ends. CDR3 amino acids: CATSSPSEDTQYF. Written as DNA, the CDR3 is TGTGCCACCAGCAGCCCCTCGGAAGATACGCAGTATTTT.

Only a few counts were recorded for this clone. V gene TRBV20-1 combines with J gene TRBJ2-1; D gene uncertain. There are 11 residues in the CDR3. Germline V gene data show CDR1 as DFQATT and CDR2 as SNEGSKA (reference sequence). V lost 3 bases and J lost 14, with 14 bases in between. The CDR3 region has the DNA TGCAGTGCTAGCACCCCCTCAGAGGAGTTCTTC. Translating it yields CSASTPSEEFF.

CDR3 protein: CASSYLGTESNQPQHF. In nucleotides, the CDR3 is TGTGCCAGCAGTTACCTAGGGACCGAGAGCAATCAGCCCCAGCATTTT. J is TRBJ1-5 and V is TRBV2; TRBD1 is a possible D gene (5 bases). In germline, CDR1 is SNHLY, CDR2 FYNNEI. The CDR3 sequence is 16 residues long. V was clipped by 5 bases and J by 1 base, with 15 bases between them.

This clone was found a few times. The CDR3, as DNA: TGTGCCAGCTCACCACGGAGTACAGCTAGCAATCAGCCCCAGCATTTT. Its protein product is CASSPRSTASNQPQHF. The gene calls are TRBV18 and TRBJ1-5; D gene ambiguous. Germline V CDR1 and CDR2: KGHSH, LQKENI. The CDR3 is made up of 16 amino acids. V was cut by 1 base and J by 0 bases, with 10 bases left in between. Based on the CDR3 plus reference TRBV18 and TRBJ1-5, the full variable domain is NAGVMQNPRHLVRRRGQEARLRCSPMKGHSHVYWYRQLPEEGLKFMVYLQKENIIDESGMPKERFSAEFPKEGPSILRIQQVVRGDSAAYFCASSPRSTASNQPQHFGDGTRLSIL.

The rearrangement joins TRBV29-1 to TRBJ2-6, with D hard to call. The CDR3 is 14 residues long. In germline, CDR1 is SQVTM, CDR2 ANQGSEA. The ends were cut back, 2 bases at V and 1 base at J, with 6 bases in the middle. The CDR3 DNA reads as TGCAGCGTTGAAAGGGAATCTGGGGCCAACGTCCTGACTTTC. The encoded protein is CSVERESGANVLTF.

V and J are TRBV29-1 and TRBJ1-1; perhaps TRBD1 as D (6 bases). The germline CDR1 and CDR2 sequences are SQVTM and ANQGSEA. The CDR3 sequence is 13 residues long. V was shortened by 6 bases and J by 1 base, with 12 bases between the two germline ends. The CDR3 sequence is CSVQGQTNTEAFF. CDR3 DNA: TGCAGCGTCCAAGGACAGACGAACACTGAAGCTTTCTTT.

This chain joins TRBV29-1 and TRBJ1-1, with 8 positions matching TRBD1. The junction had 5 bases not matched to a gene; V was cut back by 4 bases and J by 4 bases. The CDR3 sequence is 13 residues long. CDR1 SQVTM and CDR2 ANQGSEA come from the germline V gene. CDR3 loop: CSVVWQGATEAFF. The DNA of the CDR3 is TGCAGCGTTGTATGGCAGGGGGCCACTGAAGCTTTCTTT.

The V gene is TRBV28, the J gene TRBJ2-3, with 10 nucleotides matching TRBD1. This CDR3 spans 15 amino acids. Losses at the gene ends were 5 bases for V and 3 bases for J; bases not matched to a gene: 5. Germline CDR1 and CDR2: MDHEN and SYDVKM. The CDR3 loop reads CASSPGQGGTDTQYF. The CDR3 nucleotides read TGTGCCAGCAGTCCCGGACAGGGGGGAACAGATACGCAGTATTTT.

The chain recombines TRBV10-1 with TRBJ2-3; 7 bases align to TRBD2. The trim removed 5 bases at V and 2 bases at J, leaving 4 bases unmatched. This CDR3 has 14 amino acids. Looked up from germline, CDR1 is WNHNN and CDR2 is SYGVQD (reference sequence). CDR3 residues: CASSLAVLTDTQYF. The DNA of the CDR3 is TGCGCCAGCAGTCTAGCGGTGCTCACAGATACGCAGTATTTT.